This TCR beta chain is from a study of shared clonotypes between healthy human individuals. Germline assignment: CDR1 MNHEY and CDR2 SVGAGI. The CDR3 spans 11 residues. With 8 bases removed from V and 0 bases from J, the gap between germline ends came to 4 bases. Some clones are missing from TCRdb's copy, which holds only in-frame ones; the method was immunoSEQ multiplex PCR. The table lists about 1.4 million clones, around 97% of them singletons. The rearrangement links TRBV6-5 to TRBJ1-1; D gene uncertain. This TCR derives from a man aged 25 to 40 in good health. The specimen was naive CD4+ T cells sorted from blood. Subset specified: CD45RA+ positively selected. The CDR3 nucleotides read TGTGCCAGCTGGATGAACACTGAAGCTTTCTTT. It encodes CASWMNTEAFF.